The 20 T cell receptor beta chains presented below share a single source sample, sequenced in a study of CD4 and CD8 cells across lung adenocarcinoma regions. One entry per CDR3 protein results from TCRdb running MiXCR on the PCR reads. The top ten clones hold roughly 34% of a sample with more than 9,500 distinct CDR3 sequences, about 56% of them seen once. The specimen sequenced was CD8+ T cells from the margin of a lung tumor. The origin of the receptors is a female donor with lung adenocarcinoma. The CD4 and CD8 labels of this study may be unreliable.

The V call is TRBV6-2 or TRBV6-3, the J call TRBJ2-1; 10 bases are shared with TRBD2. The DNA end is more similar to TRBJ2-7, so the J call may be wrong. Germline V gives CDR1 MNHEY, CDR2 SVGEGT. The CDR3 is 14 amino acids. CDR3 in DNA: TGTGCCAGCAGTTACACTAGCGGGAACAACGAGCAGTACTTC. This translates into CASSYTSGNNEQYF.

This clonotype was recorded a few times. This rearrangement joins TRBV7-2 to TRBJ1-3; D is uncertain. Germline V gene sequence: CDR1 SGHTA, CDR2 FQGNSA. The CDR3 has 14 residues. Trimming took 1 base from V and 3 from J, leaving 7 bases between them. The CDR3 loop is CASSLGWGGNTIYF. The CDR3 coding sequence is TGTGCCAGCAGCTTAGGGTGGGGTGGAAACACCATATATTTT.

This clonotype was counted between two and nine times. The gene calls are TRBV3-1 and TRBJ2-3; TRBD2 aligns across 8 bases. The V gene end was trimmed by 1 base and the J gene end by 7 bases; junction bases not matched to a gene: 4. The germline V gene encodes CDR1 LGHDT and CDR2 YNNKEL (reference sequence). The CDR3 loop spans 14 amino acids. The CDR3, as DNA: TGTGCCAGCAGCCAAGGGACTAGCTTGAATACGCAGTATTTT. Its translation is CASSQGTSLNTQYF.

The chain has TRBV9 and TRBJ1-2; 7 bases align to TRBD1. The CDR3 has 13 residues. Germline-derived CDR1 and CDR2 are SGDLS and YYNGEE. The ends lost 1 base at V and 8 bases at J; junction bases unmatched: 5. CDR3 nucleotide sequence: TGTGCCAGCAGCGTAACAGGGGAGGGGGGCTACACCTTC. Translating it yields CASSVTGEGGYTF.

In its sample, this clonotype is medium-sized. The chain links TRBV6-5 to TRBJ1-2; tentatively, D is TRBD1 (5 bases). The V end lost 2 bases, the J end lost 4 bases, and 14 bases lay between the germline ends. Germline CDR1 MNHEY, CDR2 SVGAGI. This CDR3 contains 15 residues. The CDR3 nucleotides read TGTGCCAGCAGTTACGGGACCGAAATTGGCTATGGCTACACCTTC. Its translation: CASSYGTEIGYGYTF.

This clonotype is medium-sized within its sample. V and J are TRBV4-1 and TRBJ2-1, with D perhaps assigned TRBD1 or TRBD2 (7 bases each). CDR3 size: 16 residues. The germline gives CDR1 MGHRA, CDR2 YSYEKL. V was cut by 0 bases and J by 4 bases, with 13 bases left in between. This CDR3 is CASSQDAGGGYNEQFF. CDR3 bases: TGCGCCAGCAGCCAAGACGCAGGGGGGGGATACAATGAGCAGTTCTTC.

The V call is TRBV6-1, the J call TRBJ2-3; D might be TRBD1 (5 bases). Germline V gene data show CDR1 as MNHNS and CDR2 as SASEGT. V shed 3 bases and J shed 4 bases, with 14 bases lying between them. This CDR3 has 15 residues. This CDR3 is CASSDDRILSDTQYF. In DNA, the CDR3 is TGTGCCAGCAGTGACGACAGAATCCTCTCAGATACGCAGTATTTT.

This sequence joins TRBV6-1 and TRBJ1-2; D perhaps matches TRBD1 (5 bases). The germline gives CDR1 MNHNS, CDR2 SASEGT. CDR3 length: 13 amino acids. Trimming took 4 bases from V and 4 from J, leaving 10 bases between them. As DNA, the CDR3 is TGTGCCAGCAGTGGGGGGTTTGGCTATGGCTACACCTTC. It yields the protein CASSGGFGYGYTF.

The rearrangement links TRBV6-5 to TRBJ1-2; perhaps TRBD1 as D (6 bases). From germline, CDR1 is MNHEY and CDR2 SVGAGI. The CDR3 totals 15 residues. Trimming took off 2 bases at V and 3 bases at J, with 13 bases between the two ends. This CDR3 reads CASSYGGGGDYGYTF. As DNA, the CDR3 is TGTGCCAGCAGTTACGGGGGGGGCGGAGACTATGGCTACACCTTC.

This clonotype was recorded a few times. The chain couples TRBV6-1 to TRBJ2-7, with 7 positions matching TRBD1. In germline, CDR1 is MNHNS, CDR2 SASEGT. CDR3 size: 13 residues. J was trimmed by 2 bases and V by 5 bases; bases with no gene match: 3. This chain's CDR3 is CASSQDRAYEQYF. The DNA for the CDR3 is TGTGCCAGCAGTCAAGACAGGGCCTACGAGCAGTACTTC.

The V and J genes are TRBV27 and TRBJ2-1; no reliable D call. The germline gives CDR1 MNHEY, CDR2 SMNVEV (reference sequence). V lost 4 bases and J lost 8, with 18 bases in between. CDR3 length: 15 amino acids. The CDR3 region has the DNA TGTGCCAGCAGTTCCATTCGGACCCCTTACGATGAGCAGTTCTTC. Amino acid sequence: CASSSIRTPYDEQFF.

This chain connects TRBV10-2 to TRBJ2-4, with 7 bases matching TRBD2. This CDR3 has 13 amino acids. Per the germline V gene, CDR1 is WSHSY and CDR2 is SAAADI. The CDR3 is CAAGLGAKNMQYF. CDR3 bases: TGCGCAGCGGGGCTGGGAGCCAAAAATATGCAGTACTTC.

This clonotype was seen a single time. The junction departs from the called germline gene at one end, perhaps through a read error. Here the CDR3 reads CGRRPGLGAKNMQYF. CDR3 coding DNA: TGTGGCCGCAGGCCGGGTCTGGGAGCGAAAAACATGCAGTACTTC. The rearrangement joins TRBV6-1 to TRBJ2-4, with D possibly matching TRBD2 (5 bases). The CDR3 is 15 residues long. CDR1 MNHNS and CDR2 SASEGT come from the germline V gene.

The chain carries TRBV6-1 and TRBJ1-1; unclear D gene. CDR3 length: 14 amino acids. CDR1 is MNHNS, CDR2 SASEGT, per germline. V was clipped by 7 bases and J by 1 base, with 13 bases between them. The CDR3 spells CASTSIHANTEAFF. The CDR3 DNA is TGTGCCAGCACGAGTATTCATGCGAACACTGAAGCTTTCTTT.

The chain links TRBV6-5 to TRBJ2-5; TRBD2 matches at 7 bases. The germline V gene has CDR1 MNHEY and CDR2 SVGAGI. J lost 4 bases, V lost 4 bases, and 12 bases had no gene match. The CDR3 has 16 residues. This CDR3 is CASSSSSVGGGETQYF. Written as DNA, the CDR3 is TGTGCCAGCAGTTCTTCCTCGGTGGGGGGGGGAGAGACCCAGTACTTC.

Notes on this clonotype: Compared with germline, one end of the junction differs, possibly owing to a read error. For the CDR3, the DNA is TGTGCCAGTTGTGCGGGGCGCGGGGGCCGCGACCAAGACACCCAGTACTTC. It encodes CASCAGRGGRDQDTQYF. This chain connects TRBV6-1 to TRBJ2-5; maybe TRBD2 (7 bases). The CDR3 loop spans 17 amino acids. The germline V gene has CDR1 MNHNS and CDR2 SASEGT.

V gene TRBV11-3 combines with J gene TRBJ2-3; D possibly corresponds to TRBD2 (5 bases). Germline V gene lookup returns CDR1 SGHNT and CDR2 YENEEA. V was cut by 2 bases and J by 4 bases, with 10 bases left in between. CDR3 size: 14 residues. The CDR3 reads CASSLSSEADTQYF. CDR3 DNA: TGTGCCAGCAGCTTAAGTAGCGAAGCAGATACGCAGTATTTT.

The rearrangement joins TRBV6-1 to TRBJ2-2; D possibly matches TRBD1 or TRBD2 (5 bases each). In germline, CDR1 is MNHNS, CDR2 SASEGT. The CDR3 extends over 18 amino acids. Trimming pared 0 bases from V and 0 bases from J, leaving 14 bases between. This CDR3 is CASSEALIGGANTGELFF. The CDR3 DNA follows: TGTGCCAGCAGTGAAGCGCTTATTGGGGGAGCGAACACCGGGGAGCTGTTTTTT.

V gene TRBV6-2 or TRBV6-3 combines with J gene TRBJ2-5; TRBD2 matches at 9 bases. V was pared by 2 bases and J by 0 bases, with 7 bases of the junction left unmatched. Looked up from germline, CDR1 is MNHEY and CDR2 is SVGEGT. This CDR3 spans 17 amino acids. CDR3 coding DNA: TGTGCCAGCAGTTACGATCGCGGGGGGGCCGACCAAGAGACCCAGTACTTC. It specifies CASSYDRGGADQETQYF.

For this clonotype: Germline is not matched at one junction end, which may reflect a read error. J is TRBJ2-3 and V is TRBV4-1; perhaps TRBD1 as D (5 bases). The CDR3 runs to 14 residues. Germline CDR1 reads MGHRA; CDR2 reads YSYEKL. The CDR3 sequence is CGSRALGAQDTQYF. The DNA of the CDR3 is TGCGGCAGCAGGGCGCTAGGGGCCCAAGATACTCAGTATTTC.